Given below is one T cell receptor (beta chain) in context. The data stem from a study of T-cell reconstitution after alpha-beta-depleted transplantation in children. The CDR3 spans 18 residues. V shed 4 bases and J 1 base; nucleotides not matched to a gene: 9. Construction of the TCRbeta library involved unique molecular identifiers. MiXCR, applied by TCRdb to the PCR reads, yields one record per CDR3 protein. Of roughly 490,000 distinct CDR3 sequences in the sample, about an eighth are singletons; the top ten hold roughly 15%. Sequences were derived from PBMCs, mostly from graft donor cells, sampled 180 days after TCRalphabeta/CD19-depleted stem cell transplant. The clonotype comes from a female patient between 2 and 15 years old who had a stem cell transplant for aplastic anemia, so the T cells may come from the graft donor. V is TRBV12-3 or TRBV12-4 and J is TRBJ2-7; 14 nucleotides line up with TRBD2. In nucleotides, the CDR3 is TGTGCCAGCAGTTCTCCCCTCGGGACTAGCGGGAGATCCTACGAGCAGTACTTC. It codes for CASSSPLGTSGRSYEQYF.